This TCR beta chain was sequenced for a study of blood T cells in healthy people across ages. Findings and limits, study-wide: In the absence of known donor CMV status, changes in expanded clonotypes were possibly confounded.

A second PCR of 7 to 11 cycles used a sample-barcoded 5' primer and a J-beta primer mix. TCRdb analysed the 5' RACE reads with MiXCR anew, one entry per CDR3 protein. The sample consists of approximately 830,000 distinct CDR3 sequences, around two thirds of them appearing once. Points on this clonotype: Its antigen is undetermined.

Total RNA was isolated from each sample in quantities of at least 5 micrograms. Germline assignment: CDR1 LGHDT and CDR2 YNNKEL (reference sequence). The J segment lost 2 bases and the V segment lost 4 bases, leaving 7 bases of the junction unmatched. The CDR3 runs 17 residues. The receptor comes from a man between 25 and 39 years old in good health. The chain is built from TRBV3-1 and TRBJ2-7; 14 bases align to TRBD2. Material: blood. CDR3 protein: CASSPGTSGGTTYEQYF. The CDR3, as DNA: TGTGCCAGCAGCCCCGGGACTAGCGGGGGCACAACCTACGAGCAGTACTTC.